One and the same sample provided the 15 T cell receptor beta chains below, sequenced in a study of blood T cell repertoires in COVID-19. Clones were read by immunoSEQ multiplex PCR, and TCRdb kept only the in-frame ones, dropping some. This sample has approximately 390,000 clones; 88% occur once, and the top ten carry roughly 2%. Sequencing was performed on PBMCs or T cells enriched from blood (not recorded which). These receptors originate from a woman in her thirties or forties with acute COVID-19.

The J gene is TRBJ2-1, the V gene TRBV30; D might be TRBD1 (6 bases). The CDR3 sequence is 14 residues long. The germline V gene has CDR1 GTSNPN and CDR2 SVGIG (reference sequence). The V and J ends lost 3 bases and 2 bases respectively, with 11 bases between them. CDR3 sequence (DNA): TGTGCCTGGAGAACAGGGAACCCCTACAATGAGCAGTTCTTC. This sequence encodes CAWRTGNPYNEQFF.

The chain joins TRBV6-2 or TRBV6-3 to TRBJ2-2, with D possibly being TRBD1 (5 bases). Per germline, CDR1 MNHEY and CDR2 SVGEGT. The V and J ends lost 0 bases and 7 bases respectively, with 9 bases between them. This CDR3 has 14 residues. The DNA for the CDR3 is TGTGCCAGCAGTTACTCGAATAGGGGCGGGGAGCTGTTTTTT. Amino acids: CASSYSNRGGELFF.

V and J are TRBV7-2 and TRBJ2-5; 13 positions match TRBD2. This CDR3 contains 16 residues. Germline CDR1 SGHTA, CDR2 FQGNSA. V shed 4 bases, J shed 2 bases, and the junction held 4 bases outside the gene matches. For the CDR3, the DNA is TGTGCCAGCAGCTCAAGACTAGCGGGGGGTCAAGAGACCCAGTACTTC. Translating it yields CASSSRLAGGQETQYF.

This chain joins TRBV25-1 and TRBJ1-2; TRBD1 agrees at 8 bases. CDR1 is MGHDK, CDR2 SYGVNS, per germline. The junction had 6 bases not matched to a gene; V was cut back by 8 bases and J by 4 bases. There are 13 residues in the CDR3. For the CDR3, the DNA is TGTGCCAGCCGGCCAGGGGGCCTCTATGGCTACACCTTC. This encodes CASRPGGLYGYTF.

The chain joins TRBV5-5 to TRBJ2-5; D is unresolved. The CDR3 has 16 residues. The V gene's germline CDR1 is SGHKS and CDR2 YYEKEE (reference sequence). Trimming pared 2 bases from V and 0 bases from J, leaving 14 bases between. CDR3 amino acids: CASSFLPPVYQETQYF. The CDR3 DNA follows: TGTGCCAGCAGCTTTCTACCCCCGGTATACCAAGAGACCCAGTACTTC. The full variable domain, in which reference TRBV5-5 and TRBJ2-5 provide the parts outside the CDR3, is DAGVTQSPTHLIKTRGQQVTLRCSPISGHKSVSWYQQVLGQGPQFIFQYYEKEERGRGNFPDRFSARQFPNYSSELNVNALLLGDSALYLCASSFLPPVYQETQYFGPGTRLLVL.

This clone was seen more than once but under ten times. V usage is TRBV7-2 and J usage is TRBJ1-2, with D hard to call. V gave up 5 bases and J gave up 8 bases, with 24 bases separating them. Germline CDR1 reads SGHTA; CDR2 reads FQGNSA. CDR3 length equals 16 residues. CDR3 in DNA: TGTGCCAGCAGCAACTTCCTAGGTCGCGTGGTTGGAGGCTACACCTTC. Translating gives CASSNFLGRVVGGYTF.

The V call is TRBV6-5, the J call TRBJ2-6; no reliable D call. Germline V CDR1 and CDR2: MNHEY, SVGAGI. Trimming took off 0 bases at V and 0 bases at J, with 6 bases between the two ends. This CDR3 has 16 residues. The CDR3 spells CASSYSFRSGANVLTF. The CDR3 bases are TGTGCCAGCAGTTACTCCTTCCGCTCTGGGGCCAACGTCCTGACTTTC.

This rearrangement joins TRBV2 to TRBJ2-4; 10 bases map to TRBD1. The germline V gene encodes CDR1 SNHLY and CDR2 FYNNEI. This CDR3 has 14 residues. The J segment lost 11 bases and the V segment lost 2 bases, leaving 6 bases of the junction unmatched. The CDR3 region has the DNA TGTGCCAGCAGTGAAAGCAGAGGACAGGGGGTTCAGTACTTC. Translating gives CASSESRGQGVQYF.

V and J are TRBV5-1 and TRBJ2-2; 9 bases match TRBD1. V lost 0 bases to trimming and J lost 7 bases; unmatched junction nucleotides: 4. The CDR3 runs 15 residues. Germline CDR1 and CDR2: SGHRS and YFSETQ. CDR3 protein: CASSLAQGAIGELFF. The CDR3, as DNA: TGCGCCAGCAGCTTGGCACAGGGGGCCATCGGGGAGCTGTTTTTT.

The V call is TRBV5-1, the J call TRBJ2-3; D may be TRBD2 (6 bases). The ends were cut back, 5 bases at V and 2 bases at J, with 15 bases in the middle. Germline CDR1 and CDR2: SGHRS and YFSETQ. This CDR3 has 15 residues. In DNA form, the CDR3 reads TGCGCCAGCAGAGCTGGGACTTCTTACACAGATACGCAGTATTTT. Translated, it gives CASRAGTSYTDTQYF.

This clone occurred a few times. This chain links TRBV5-1 with TRBJ2-7; 8 bases line up with TRBD1. The junction had 3 bases not matched to a gene; V was cut back by 4 bases and J by 3 bases. CDR3 length: 13 residues. CDR1 and CDR2 (germline): SGHRS, YFSETQ. CDR3 in amino acids: CASSRGQDYEQYF. The CDR3 region has the DNA TGCGCCAGCAGCAGGGGACAGGACTACGAGCAGTACTTC.

This clone is a singleton in its sample. The chain employs TRBV24-1 and TRBJ2-3; 7 bases line up with TRBD1. The CDR3 extends over 16 amino acids. Per the germline V gene, CDR1 is KGHDR and CDR2 is SFDVKD. V dropped 4 bases and J dropped 2; count of bases not matched to a gene: 8. CDR3 sequence (DNA): TGTGCCACCAGTGACGCCGGGACAGACCCCACAGATACGCAGTATTTT. It specifies CATSDAGTDPTDTQYF.

For the CDR3, the DNA is TGCGCCAGCAGCAGAACCGGGACAGGGGACACCGGGGAGCTGTTTTTT. It encodes CASSRTGTGDTGELFF. The V call is TRBV5-1, the J call TRBJ2-2, with 10 bases that match TRBD1. The CDR3 length is 16 residues. J gave up 3 bases and V 4 bases, and 6 bases lay outside the gene matches. Germline loops: CDR1 SGHRS, CDR2 YFSETQ.

This chain links TRBV15 with TRBJ2-7, with D perhaps TRBD2 (5 bases). Germline V lookup: CDR1 LNHNV, CDR2 YYDKDF (reference sequence). Trimming removed 0 bases at V and 1 base at J, with 16 bases between. The CDR3 length is 17 residues. As DNA, the CDR3 is TGTGCCACCAGCAGAGATTATAAGACCCCGGGGTCCTACGAGCAGTACTTC. Protein sequence: CATSRDYKTPGSYEQYF.

The chain recombines TRBV5-1 with TRBJ2-5, with TRBD1 matching over 8 bases. The length of the CDR3 is 16 residues. V trimming: 3 bases; J trimming: 2 bases; junction bases outside the gene matches: 9. Germline loops: CDR1 SGHRS, CDR2 YFSETQ. DNA of the CDR3: TGCGCCAGCAGCTGGGCACAGGGGGTAGGTCAAGAGACCCAGTACTTC. This translates into CASSWAQGVGQETQYF.